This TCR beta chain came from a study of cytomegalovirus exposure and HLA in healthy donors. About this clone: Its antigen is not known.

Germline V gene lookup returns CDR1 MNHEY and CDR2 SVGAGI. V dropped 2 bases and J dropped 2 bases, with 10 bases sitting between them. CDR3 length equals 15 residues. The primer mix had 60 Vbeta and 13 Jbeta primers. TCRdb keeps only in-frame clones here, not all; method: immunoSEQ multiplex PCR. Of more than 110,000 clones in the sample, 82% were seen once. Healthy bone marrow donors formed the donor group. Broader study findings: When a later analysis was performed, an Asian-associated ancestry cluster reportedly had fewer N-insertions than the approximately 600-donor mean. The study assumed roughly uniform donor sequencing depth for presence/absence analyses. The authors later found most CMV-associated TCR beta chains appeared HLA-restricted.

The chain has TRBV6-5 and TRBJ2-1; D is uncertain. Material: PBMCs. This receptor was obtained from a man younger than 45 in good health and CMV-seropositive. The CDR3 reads CASSYGLPTYNEQFF. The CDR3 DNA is TGTGCCAGCAGTTACGGGCTTCCCACCTACAATGAGCAGTTCTTC.